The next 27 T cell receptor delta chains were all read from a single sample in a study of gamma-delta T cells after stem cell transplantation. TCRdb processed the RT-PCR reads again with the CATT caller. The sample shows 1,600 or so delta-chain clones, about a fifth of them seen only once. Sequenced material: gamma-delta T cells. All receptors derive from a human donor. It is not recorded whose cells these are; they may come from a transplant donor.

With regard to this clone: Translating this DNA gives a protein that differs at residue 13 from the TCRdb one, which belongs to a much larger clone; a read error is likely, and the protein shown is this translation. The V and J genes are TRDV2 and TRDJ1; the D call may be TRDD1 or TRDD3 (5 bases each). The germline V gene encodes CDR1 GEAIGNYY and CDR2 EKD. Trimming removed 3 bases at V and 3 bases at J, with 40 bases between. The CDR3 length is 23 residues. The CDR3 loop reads CACDLVGGYGDLKIPLESDKLIF. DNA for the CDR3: TGTGCCTGTGACCTCGTAGGAGGATATGGGGACCTCAAAATACCCTTAGAATCCGATAAACTCATCTTT.

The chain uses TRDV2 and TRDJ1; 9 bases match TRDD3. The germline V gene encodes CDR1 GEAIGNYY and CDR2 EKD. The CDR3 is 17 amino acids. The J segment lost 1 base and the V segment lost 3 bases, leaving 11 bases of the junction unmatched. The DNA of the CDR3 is TGTGCCTGTGACCCCGTACTGGGGGACCGCTCCACCGATAAACTCATCTTT. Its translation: CACDPVLGDRSTDKLIF.

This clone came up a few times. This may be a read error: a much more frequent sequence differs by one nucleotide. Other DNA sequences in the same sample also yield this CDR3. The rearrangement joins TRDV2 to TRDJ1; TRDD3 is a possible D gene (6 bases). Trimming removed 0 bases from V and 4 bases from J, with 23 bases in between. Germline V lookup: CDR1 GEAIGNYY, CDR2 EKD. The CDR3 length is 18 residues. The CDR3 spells CACDTIPWGMDSRDKLIF. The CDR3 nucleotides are TGTGCCTGTGACACCATACCCTGGGGAATGGATTCCCGCGATAAACTCATCTTT.

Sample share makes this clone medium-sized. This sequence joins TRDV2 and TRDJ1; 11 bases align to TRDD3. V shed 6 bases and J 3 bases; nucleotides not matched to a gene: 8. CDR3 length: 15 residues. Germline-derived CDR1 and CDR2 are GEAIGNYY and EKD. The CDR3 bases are TGTGCCTGTCTTGGACTGGGGGATAAGGCCGATAAACTCATCTTT. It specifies CACLGLGDKADKLIF.

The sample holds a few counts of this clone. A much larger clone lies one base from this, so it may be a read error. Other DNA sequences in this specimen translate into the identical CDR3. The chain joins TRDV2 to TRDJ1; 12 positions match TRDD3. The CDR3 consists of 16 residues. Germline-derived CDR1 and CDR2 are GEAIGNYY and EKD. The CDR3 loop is CACDALGDTGADKLIF. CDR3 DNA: TGCGCCTGTGACGCACTGGGGGATACAGGGGCCGATAAACTCATCTTT.

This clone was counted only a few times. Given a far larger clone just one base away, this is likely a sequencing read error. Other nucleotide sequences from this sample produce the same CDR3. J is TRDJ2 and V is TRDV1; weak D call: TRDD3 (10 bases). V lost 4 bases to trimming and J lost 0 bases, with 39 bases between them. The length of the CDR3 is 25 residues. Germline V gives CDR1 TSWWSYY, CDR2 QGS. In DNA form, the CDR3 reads TGTGCTCTTGGGGGGGCCTTCCTACCGCCCCTGGGGGGCTGGGGGATAAAGGCTTTGACAGCACAACTCTTCTTT. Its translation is CALGGAFLPPLGGWGIKALTAQLFF.

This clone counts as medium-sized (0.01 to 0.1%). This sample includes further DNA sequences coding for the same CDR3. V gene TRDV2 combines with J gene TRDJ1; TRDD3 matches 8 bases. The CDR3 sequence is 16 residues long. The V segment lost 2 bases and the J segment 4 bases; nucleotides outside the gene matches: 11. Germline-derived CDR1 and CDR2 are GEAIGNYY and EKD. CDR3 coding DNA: TGTGCCTGTGACAACGTAGTACTGGGGGCCATCGATAAACTCATCTTT. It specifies CACDNVVLGAIDKLIF.

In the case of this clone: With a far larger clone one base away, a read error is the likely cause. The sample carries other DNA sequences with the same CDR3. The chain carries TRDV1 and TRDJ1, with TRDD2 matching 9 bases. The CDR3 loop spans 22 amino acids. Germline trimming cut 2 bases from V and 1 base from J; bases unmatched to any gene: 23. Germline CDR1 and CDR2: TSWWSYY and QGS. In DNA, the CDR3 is TGTGCTCTTGGGGAATTTACCTTCCTACAAGTACTAGGGGATAGAGGCACCGATAAACTCATCTTT. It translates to CALGEFTFLQVLGDRGTDKLIF.

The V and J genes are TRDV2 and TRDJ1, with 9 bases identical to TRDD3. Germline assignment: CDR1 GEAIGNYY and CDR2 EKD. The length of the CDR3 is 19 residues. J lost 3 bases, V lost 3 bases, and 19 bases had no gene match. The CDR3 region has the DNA TGTGCCTGTGACCGCTGGAGAATGGGGGATAAGGGGGGCGCCGATAAACTCATCTTT. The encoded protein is CACDRWRMGDKGGADKLIF.

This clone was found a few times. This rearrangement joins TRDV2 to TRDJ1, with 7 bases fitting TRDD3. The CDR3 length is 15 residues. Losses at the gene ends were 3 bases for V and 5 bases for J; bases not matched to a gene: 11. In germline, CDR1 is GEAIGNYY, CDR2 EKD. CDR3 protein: CACDAVGLGGDKLIF. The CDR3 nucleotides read TGTGCCTGTGACGCCGTTGGTCTTGGGGGAGATAAACTCATCTTT.

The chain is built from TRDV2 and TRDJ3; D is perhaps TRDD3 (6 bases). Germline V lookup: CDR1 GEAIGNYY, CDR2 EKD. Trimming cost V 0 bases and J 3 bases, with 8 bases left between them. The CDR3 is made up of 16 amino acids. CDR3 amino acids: CACDTLLGWDTRQMFF. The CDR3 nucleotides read TGTGCCTGTGACACCTTACTGGGCTGGGACACCCGACAGATGTTTTTC.

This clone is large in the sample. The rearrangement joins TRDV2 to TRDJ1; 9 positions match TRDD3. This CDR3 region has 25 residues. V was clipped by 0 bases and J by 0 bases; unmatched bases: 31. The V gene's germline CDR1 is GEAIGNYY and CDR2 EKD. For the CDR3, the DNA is TGTGCCTGTGACACCGTCGGGGGGTCCTACGGGTCCGACGTACTGGGGGACCCGTACACCGATAAACTCATCTTT. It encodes CACDTVGGSYGSDVLGDPYTDKLIF.

The CDR3 DNA sequence: TGTGCCTGTGACACCGTTGGGTGGGACACCGATAAACTCATCTTT. Its translation: CACDTVGWDTDKLIF. The V gene is TRDV2, the J gene TRDJ1, with D unclear. The length of the CDR3 is 15 residues. The V gene's germline CDR1 is GEAIGNYY and CDR2 EKD. Trimming stripped 0 bases from V and 0 bases from J, with 10 bases between.

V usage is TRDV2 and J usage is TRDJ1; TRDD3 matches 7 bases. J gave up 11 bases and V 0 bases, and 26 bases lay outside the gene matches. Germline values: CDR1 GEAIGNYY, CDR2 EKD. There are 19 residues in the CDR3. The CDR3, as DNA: TGTGCCTGTGACACCGTGAGGACTGGGGTATTACCCCCGCAGGAGAACCTCATCTTT. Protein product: CACDTVRTGVLPPQENLIF.

CDR3 amino acids: CACDTVGGYADTDKLIF. The CDR3 DNA reads TGTGCCTGTGACACTGTCGGGGGATACGCGGACACCGATAAACTCATCTTT. The chain joins TRDV2 to TRDJ1, with 10 bases fitting TRDD3. V gave up 1 base and J gave up 0 bases; unmatched junction bases: 7. The CDR3 is 17 residues long. Germline CDR1 reads GEAIGNYY; CDR2 reads EKD.

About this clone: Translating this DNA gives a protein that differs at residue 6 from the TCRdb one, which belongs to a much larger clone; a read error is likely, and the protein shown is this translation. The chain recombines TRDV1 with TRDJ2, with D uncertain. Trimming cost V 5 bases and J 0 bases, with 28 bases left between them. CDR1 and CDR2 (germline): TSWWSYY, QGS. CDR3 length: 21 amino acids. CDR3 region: CALGSSKTLILIKALTAQLFF. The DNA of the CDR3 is TGTGCTCTTGGGTCCTCGAAAACCCTTATCCTGATCAAAGCTTTGACAGCACAACTCTTCTTT.

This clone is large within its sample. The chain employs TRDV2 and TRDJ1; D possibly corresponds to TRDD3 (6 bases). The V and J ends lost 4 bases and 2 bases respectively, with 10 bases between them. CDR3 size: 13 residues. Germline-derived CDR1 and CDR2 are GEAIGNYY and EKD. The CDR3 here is CACERIQTDKLIF. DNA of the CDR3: TGTGCCTGTGAAAGGATACAGACCGATAAACTCATCTTT.

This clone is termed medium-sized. CDR3 nucleotide sequence: TGTGCCTGTGACCCTTTGTACTTACTGGGGGATAAGAACACCGATAAACTCATCTTT. Residues: CACDPLYLLGDKNTDKLIF. This chain connects TRDV2 to TRDJ1; 11 nucleotides agree with TRDD3. V gave up 3 bases and J gave up 0 bases; unmatched junction bases: 14. From germline, CDR1 is GEAIGNYY and CDR2 EKD. The CDR3 has 19 residues.

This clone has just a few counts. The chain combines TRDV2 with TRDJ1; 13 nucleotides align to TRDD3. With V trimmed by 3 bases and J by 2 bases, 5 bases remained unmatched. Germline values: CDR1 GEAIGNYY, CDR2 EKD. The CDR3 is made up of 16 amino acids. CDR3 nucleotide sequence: TGTGCCTGTGACGCATTACTGGGGGATACGACCGATAAACTCATCTTT. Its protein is CACDALLGDTTDKLIF.

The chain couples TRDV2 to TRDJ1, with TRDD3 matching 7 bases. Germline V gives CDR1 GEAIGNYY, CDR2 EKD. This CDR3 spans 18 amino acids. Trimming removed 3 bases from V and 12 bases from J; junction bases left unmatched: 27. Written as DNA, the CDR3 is TGTGCCTGTGACCAACTTCGGGGCCCTACTGGGGCAGACGAACTCGTCATCTTT. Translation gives CACDQLRGPTGADELVIF.

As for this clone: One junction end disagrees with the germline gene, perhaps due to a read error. CDR3 amino acids: CACGTVGGYTDKLIF. DNA for the CDR3: TGTGCCTGTGGCACCGTGGGGGGGTACACCGATAAACTCATCTTT. The chain combines TRDV2 with TRDJ1, with D possibly matching TRDD3 (6 bases). The V gene's germline CDR1 is GEAIGNYY and CDR2 EKD. This CDR3 is built from 15 residues.

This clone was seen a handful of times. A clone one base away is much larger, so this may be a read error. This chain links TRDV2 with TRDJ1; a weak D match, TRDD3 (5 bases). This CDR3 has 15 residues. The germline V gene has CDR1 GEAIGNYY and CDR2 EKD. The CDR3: CACNTVGTDTDKLIF. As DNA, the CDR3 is TGTGCCTGTAACACCGTGGGGACAGACACCGATAAACTCATCTTT.

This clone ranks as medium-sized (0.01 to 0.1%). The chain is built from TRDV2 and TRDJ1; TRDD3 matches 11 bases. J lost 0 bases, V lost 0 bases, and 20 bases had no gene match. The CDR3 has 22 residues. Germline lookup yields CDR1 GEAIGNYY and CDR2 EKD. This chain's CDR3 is CACDTVSQMEFGGYAYTDKLIF. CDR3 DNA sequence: TGTGCCTGTGACACCGTTTCCCAAATGGAGTTTGGGGGATACGCGTACACCGATAAACTCATCTTT.

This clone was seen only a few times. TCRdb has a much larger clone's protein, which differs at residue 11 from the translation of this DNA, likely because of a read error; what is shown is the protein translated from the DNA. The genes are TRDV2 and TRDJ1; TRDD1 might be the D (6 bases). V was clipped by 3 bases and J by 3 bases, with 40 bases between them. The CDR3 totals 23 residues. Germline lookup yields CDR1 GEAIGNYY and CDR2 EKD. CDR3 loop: CACDLVGGYGNLEIPLESDKLIF. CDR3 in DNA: TGTGCCTGTGACCTCGTAGGAGGATATGGGAACCTCGAAATACCCTTAGAATCCGATAAACTCATCTTT.

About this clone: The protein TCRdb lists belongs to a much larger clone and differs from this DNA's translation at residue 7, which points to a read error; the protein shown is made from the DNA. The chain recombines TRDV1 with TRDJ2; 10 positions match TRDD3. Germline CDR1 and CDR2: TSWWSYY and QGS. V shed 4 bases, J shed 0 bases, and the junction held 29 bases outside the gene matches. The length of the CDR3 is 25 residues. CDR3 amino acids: CALGGALLPPLGGWGIKALTAQLFF. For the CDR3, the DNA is TGTGCTCTTGGGGGGGCCCTCCTACCGCCCCTGGGGGGCTGGGGGATAAAAGCTTTGACAGCACAACTCTTCTTT.

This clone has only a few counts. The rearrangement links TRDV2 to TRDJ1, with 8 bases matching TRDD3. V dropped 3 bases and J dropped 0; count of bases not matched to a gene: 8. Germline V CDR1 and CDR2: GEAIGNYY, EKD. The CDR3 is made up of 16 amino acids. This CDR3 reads CACDLLGAPYTDKLIF. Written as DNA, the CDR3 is TGTGCCTGTGACCTACTGGGGGCTCCGTACACCGATAAACTCATCTTT.

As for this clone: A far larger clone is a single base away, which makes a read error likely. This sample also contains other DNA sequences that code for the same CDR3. In DNA form, the CDR3 reads TGTGCCTGCGACCCCATATTGAATACGGGGTCCAAACTCATCTTT. Translating gives CACDPILNTGSKLIF. The chain has TRDV2 and TRDJ1; a weak D match, TRDD3 (5 bases). V gave up 7 bases and J gave up 8 bases, with 25 bases separating them. The germline V gene has CDR1 GEAIGNYY and CDR2 EKD. The CDR3 covers 15 residues.